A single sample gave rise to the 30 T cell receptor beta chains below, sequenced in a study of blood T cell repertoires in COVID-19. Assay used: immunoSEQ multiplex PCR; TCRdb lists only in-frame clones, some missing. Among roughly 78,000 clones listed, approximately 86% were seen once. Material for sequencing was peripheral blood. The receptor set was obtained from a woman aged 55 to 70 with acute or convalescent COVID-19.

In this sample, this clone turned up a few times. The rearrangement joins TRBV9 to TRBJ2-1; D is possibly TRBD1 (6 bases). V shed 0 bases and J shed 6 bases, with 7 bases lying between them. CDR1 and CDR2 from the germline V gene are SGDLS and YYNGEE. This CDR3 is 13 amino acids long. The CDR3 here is CASSVGRGNEQFF. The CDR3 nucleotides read TGTGCCAGCAGCGTAGGCAGGGGCAATGAGCAGTTCTTC.

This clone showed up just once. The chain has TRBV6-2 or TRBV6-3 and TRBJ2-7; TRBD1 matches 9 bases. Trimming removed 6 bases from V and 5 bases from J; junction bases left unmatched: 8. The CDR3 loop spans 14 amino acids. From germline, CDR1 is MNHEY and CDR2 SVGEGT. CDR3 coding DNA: TGTGCCAGCAGCAACCGGGACAGGGTCCACGAGCAGTACTTC. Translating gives CASSNRDRVHEQYF.

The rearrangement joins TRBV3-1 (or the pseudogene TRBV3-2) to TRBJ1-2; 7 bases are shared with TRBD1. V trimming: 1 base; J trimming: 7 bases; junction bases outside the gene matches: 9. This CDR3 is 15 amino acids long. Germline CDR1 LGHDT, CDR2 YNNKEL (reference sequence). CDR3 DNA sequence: TGTGCCAGCAGCCAAGCAGAGACAGGGTTGGCTGGCTACACCTTC. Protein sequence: CASSQAETGLAGYTF.

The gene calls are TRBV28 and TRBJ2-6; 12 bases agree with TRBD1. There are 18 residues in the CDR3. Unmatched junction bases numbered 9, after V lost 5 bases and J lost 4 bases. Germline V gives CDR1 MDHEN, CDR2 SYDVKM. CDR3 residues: CASSKRDRGRSGANVLTF. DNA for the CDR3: TGTGCCAGCAGTAAGCGGGACAGGGGGCGATCAGGGGCCAACGTCCTGACTTTC.

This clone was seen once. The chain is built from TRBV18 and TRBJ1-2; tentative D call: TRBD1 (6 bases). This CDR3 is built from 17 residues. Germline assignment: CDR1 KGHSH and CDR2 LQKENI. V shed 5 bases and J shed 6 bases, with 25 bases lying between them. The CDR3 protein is CASSAGSGIRGLDGYTF. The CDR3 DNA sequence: TGTGCCAGCTCAGCAGGATCGGGCATCAGGGGACTAGATGGCTACACCTTC.

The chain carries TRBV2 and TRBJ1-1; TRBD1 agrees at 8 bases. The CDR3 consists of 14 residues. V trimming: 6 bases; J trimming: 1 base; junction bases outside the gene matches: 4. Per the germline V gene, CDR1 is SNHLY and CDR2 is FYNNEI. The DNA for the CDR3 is TGTGCCAGCAGCCCCGGACAGGGGAACACTGAAGCTTTCTTT. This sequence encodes CASSPGQGNTEAFF.

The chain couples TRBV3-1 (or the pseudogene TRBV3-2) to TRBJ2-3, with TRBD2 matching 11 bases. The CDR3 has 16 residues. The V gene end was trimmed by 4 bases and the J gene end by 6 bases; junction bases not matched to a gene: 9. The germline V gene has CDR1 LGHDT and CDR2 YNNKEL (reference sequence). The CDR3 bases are TGTGCCAGCAGCCTGGGACTAGCGGCGGGGGCGGATACGCAGTATTTT. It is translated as CASSLGLAAGADTQYF.

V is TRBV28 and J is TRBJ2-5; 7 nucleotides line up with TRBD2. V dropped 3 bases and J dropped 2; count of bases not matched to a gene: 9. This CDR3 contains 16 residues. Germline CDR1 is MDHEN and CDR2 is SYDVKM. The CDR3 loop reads CASSFAGWGGQETQYF. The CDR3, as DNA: TGTGCCAGCAGTTTCGCAGGGTGGGGGGGTCAAGAGACCCAGTACTTC.

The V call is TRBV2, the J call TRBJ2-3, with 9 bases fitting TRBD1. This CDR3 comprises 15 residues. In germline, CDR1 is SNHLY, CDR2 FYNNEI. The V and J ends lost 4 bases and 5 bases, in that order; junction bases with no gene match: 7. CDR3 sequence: CASSGGTGKGDTQYF. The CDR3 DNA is TGTGCCAGCAGTGGCGGGACAGGGAAAGGAGATACGCAGTATTTT. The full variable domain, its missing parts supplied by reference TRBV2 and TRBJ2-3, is EPEVTQTPSHQVTQMGQEVILRCVPISNHLYFYWYRQILGQKVEFLVSFYNNEISEKSEIFDDQFSVERPDGSNFTLKIRSTKLEDSAMYFCASSGGTGKGDTQYFGPGTRLTVL.

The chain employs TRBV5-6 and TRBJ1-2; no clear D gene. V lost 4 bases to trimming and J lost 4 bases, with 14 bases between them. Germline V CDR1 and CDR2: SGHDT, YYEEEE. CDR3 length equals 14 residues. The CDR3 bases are TGTGCCAGCAGCCCCCTATGGAGCTCCTATGGCTACACCTTC. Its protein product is CASSPLWSSYGYTF.

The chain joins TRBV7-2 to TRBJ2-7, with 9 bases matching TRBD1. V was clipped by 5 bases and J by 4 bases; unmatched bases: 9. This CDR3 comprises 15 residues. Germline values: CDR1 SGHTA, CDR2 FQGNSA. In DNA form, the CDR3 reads TGTGCCAGCAGCCAATCCGGGACAGGGACTTACGAGCAGTACTTC. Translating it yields CASSQSGTGTYEQYF.

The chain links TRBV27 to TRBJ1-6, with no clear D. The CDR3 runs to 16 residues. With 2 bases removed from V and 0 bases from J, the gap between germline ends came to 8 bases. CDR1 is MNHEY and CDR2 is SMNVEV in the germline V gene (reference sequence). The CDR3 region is CASSLGPSSYNSPLHF. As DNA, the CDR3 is TGTGCCAGCAGTTTAGGGCCCAGCTCCTATAATTCACCCCTCCACTTT.

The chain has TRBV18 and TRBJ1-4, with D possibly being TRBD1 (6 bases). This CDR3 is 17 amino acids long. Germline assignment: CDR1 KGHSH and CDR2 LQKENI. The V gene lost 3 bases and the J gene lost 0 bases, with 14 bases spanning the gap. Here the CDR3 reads CASSPPQAGATNEKLFF. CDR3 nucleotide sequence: TGTGCCAGCTCACCTCCGCAGGCAGGGGCAACTAATGAAAAACTGTTTTTT.

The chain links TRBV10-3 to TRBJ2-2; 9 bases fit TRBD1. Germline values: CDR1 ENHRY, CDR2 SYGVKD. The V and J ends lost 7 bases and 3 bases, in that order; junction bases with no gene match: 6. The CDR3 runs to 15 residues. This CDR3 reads CAINRDREYTGELFF. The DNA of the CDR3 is TGTGCCATCAATAGGGACAGGGAATACACCGGGGAGCTGTTTTTT.

CDR3 sequence reads: CASSEQDSTDTQYF. The CDR3, as DNA: TGTGCCAGCAGCGAACAGGATAGCACAGATACGCAGTATTTT. J is TRBJ2-3 and V is TRBV9; TRBD1 might be the D (5 bases). The CDR3 is made up of 14 amino acids. Trimming stripped 3 bases from V and 0 bases from J, with 8 bases between. Germline CDR1 reads SGDLS; CDR2 reads YYNGEE.

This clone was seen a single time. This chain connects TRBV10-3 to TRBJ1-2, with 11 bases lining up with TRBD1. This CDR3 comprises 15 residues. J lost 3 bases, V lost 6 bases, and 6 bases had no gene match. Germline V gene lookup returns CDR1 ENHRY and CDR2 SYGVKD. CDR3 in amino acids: CAIRAQGQGDYGYTF. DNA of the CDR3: TGTGCCATCAGAGCCCAGGGACAGGGGGACTATGGCTACACCTTC.

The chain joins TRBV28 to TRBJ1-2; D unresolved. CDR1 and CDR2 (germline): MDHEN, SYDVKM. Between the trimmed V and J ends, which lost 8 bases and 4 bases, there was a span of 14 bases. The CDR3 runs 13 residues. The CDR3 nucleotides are TGTGCCAGCTCCGAGCCTGCGGGCTATGGCTACACCTTC. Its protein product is CASSEPAGYGYTF.

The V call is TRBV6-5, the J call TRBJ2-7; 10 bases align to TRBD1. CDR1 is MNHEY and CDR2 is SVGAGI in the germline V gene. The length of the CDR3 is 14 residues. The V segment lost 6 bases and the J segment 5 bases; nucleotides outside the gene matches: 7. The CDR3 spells CASRSGTGVHEQYF. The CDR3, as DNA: TGTGCCAGCAGGAGCGGGACAGGGGTTCACGAGCAGTACTTC.

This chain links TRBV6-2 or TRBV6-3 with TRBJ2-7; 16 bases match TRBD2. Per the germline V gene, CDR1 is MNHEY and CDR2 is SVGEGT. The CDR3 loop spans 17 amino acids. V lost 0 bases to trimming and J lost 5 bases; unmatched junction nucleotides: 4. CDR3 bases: TGTGCCAGCAGTTACTCGGGACTAGCGGGAGGGCCTCACGAGCAGTACTTC. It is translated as CASSYSGLAGGPHEQYF.

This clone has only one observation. The CDR3 DNA sequence: TGTGCCAGCAGCTTAGCTGGGGACTACTCCGGGGAGCTGTTTTTT. It translates to CASSLAGDYSGELFF. The chain links TRBV7-9 to TRBJ2-2, with 7 bases that match TRBD2. Germline V gene sequence: CDR1 SEHNR, CDR2 FQNEAQ (reference sequence). V trimming: 0 bases; J trimming: 6 bases; junction bases outside the gene matches: 4. The CDR3 has 15 amino acids.

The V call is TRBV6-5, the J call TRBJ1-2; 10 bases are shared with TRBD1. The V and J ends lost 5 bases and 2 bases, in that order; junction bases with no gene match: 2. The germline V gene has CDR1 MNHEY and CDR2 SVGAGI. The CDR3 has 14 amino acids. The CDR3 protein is CASSRDRGNYGYTF. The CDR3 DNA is TGTGCCAGCAGTAGGGACAGGGGAAACTATGGCTACACCTTC.

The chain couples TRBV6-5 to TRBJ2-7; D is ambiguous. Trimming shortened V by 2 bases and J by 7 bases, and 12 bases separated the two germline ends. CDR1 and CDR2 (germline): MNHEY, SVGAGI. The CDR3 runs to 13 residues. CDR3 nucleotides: TGTGCCAGCAGTTACGATTTCAGTCTTGAGCAGTACTTC. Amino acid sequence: CASSYDFSLEQYF.

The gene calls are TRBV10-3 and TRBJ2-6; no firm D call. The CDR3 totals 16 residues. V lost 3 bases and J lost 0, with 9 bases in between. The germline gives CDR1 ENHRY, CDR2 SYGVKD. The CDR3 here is CAISDRSSSGANVLTF. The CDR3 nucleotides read TGTGCCATCAGTGACAGGTCCAGCTCTGGGGCCAACGTCCTGACTTTC.

The CDR3 region has the DNA TGTGCCTGGAGTAACTCCGGGGACGAGCAGTACTTC. Translation: CAWSNSGDEQYF. The V gene is TRBV30, the J gene TRBJ2-7, with D possibly matching TRBD2 (5 bases). The V gene lost 2 bases and the J gene lost 5 bases, with 10 bases spanning the gap. This CDR3 has 12 amino acids. The germline V gene encodes CDR1 GTSNPN and CDR2 SVGIG (reference sequence).

The CDR3 sequence: CASSYRGAQGYTF. The CDR3 DNA reads TGTGCCAGCAGTTATCGGGGGGCGCAAGGCTACACCTTC. The chain has TRBV6-5 and TRBJ1-2, with D possibly TRBD1 on 6 matching bases. Trimming took 3 bases from V and 8 from J, leaving 13 bases between them. This CDR3 has 13 residues. Germline V gives CDR1 MNHEY, CDR2 SVGAGI.

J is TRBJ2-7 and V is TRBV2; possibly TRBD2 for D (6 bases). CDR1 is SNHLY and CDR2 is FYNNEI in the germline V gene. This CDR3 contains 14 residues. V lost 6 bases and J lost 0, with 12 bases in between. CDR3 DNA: TGTGCCAGCAGGGGGGAGGTAATCTCCTACGAGCAGTACTTC. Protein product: CASRGEVISYEQYF.

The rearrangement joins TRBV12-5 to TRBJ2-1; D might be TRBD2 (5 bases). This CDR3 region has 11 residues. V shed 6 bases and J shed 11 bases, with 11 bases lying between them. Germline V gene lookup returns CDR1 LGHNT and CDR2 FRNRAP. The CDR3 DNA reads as TGTGCTAGTGGAGGGTACGGGAAGCAGTTCTTC. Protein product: CASGGYGKQFF.

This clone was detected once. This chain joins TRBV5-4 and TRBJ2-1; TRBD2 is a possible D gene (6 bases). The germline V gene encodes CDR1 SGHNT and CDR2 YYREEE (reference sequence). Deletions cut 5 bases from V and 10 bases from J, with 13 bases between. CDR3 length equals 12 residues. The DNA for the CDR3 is TGTGCCAGCAGTCTCGGGGGAAACGAGCAGTTCTTC. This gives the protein CASSLGGNEQFF.

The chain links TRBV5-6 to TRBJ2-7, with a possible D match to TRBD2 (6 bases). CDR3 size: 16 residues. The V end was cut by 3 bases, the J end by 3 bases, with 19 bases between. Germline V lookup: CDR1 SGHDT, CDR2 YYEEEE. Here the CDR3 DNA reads TGTGCCAGCAGCTCGGGGGTCAGGGACGGGAACTACGAGCAGTACTTC. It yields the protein CASSSGVRDGNYEQYF.

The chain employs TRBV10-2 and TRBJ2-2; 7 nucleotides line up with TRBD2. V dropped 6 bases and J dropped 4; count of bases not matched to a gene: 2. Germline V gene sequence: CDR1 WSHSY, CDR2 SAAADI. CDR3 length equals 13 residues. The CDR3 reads CASRPGGTGELFF. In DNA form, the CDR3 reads TGCGCCAGCAGGCCGGGAGGCACCGGGGAGCTGTTTTTT.